This T cell receptor beta chain was recorded in a study of blood T cells in healthy people across ages. Using a J-beta primer mix together with a sample-barcoded 5' primer, a second PCR was run for roughly 6 to 11 cycles. TCRdb used MiXCR to reprocess the 5' RACE reads, holding one entry per CDR3 protein. The data show some 940,000 distinct CDR3 sequences, about 28% seen once. In its sample, this clonotype was seen a few times. Given a much more abundant clone one base away, this may be a read error. The CDR3 covers 12 residues. Germline CDR1 reads DFQATT; CDR2 reads SNEGSKA (reference sequence). The V gene lost 6 bases and the J gene lost 9 bases, with 15 bases spanning the gap. These data also featured in a second study, about T cells of mothers and their children.

The sequence was collected from a woman in her thirties or forties in good health. The gene calls are TRBV20-1 and TRBJ2-1; possible D gene TRBD1, 6 bases. Material for sequencing was blood. CDR3 sequence (DNA): TGCAGTGCAAACAGGGACCATCGTGAGCAGTTCTTC. Translating gives CSANRDHREQFF.